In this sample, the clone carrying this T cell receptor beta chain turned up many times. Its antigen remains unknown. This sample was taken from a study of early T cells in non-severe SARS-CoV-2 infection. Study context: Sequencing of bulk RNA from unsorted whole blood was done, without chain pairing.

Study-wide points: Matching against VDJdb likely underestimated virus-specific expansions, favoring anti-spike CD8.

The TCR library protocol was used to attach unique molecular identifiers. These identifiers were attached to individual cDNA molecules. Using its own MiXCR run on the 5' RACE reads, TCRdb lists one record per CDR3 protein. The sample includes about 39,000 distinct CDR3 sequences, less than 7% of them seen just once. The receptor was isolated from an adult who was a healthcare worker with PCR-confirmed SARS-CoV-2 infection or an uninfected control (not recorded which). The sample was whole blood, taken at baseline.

The chain's CDR3 is CASSTGLAGPSTDTQYF. The CDR3 DNA follows: TGCGCCAGCAGCACTGGACTAGCGGGGCCAAGCACAGATACGCAGTATTTT. The V call is TRBV5-1, the J call TRBJ2-3; 12 nucleotides line up with TRBD2. Germline CDR1 is SGHRS and CDR2 is YFSETQ. The length of the CDR3 is 17 residues. V gave up 4 bases and J gave up 0 bases; unmatched junction bases: 6.